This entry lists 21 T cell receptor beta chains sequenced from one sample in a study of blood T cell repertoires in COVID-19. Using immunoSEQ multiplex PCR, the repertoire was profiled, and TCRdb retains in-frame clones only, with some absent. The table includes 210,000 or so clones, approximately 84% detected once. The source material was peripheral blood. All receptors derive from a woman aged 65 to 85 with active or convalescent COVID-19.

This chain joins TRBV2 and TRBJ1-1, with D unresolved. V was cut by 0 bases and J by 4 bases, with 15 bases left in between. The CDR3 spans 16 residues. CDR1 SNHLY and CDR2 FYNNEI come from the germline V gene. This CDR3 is CASSEALLRGVTEAFF. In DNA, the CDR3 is TGTGCCAGCAGTGAAGCGCTTCTCCGGGGAGTCACTGAAGCTTTCTTT. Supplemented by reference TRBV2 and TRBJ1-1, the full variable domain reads EPEVTQTPSHQVTQMGQEVILRCVPISNHLYFYWYRQILGQKVEFLVSFYNNEISEKSEIFDDQFSVERPDGSNFTLKIRSTKLEDSAMYFCASSEALLRGVTEAFFGQGTRLTVV.

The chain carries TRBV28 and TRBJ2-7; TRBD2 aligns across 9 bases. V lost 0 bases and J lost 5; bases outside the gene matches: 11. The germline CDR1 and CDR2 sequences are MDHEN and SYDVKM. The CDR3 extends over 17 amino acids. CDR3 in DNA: TGTGCCAGCAGTTTATGGGGCCGGCTAGCGGGATCTAACGAGCAGTACTTC. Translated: CASSLWGRLAGSNEQYF.

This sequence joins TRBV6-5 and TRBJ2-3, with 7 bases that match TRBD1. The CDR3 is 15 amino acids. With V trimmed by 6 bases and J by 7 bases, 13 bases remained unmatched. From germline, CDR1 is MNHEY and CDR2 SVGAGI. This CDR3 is CASRAQGIRGHTQYF. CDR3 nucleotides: TGTGCCAGCAGGGCACAGGGGATCCGAGGTCATACGCAGTATTTT.

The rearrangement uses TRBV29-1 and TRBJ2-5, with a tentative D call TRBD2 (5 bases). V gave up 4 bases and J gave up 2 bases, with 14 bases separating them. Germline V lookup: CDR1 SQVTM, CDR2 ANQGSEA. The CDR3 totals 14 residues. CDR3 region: CSVGGRSGQETQYF. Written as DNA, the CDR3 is TGCAGCGTTGGTGGCAGGTCGGGGCAAGAGACCCAGTACTTC. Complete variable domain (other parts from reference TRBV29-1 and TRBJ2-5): SAVISQKPSRDICQRGTSLTIQCQVDSQVTMMFWYRQQPGQSLTLIATANQGSEATYESGFVIDKFPISRPNLTFSTLTVSNMSPEDSSIYLCSVGGRSGQETQYFGPGTRLLVL.

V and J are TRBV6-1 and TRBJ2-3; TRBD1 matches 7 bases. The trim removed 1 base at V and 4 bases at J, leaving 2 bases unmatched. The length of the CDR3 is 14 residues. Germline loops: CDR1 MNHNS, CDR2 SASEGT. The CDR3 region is CASSEGDRADTQYF. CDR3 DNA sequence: TGTGCCAGCAGTGAAGGGGACAGAGCAGATACGCAGTATTTT.

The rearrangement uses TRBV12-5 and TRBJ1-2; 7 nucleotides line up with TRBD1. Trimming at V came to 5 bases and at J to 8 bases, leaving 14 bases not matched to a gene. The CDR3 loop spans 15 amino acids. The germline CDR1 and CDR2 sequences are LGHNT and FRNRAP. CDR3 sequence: CASGTPRQGGRGYTF. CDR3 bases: TGTGCTAGTGGTACCCCCCGACAGGGAGGTAGAGGCTACACCTTC. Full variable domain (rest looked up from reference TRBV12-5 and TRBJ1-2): DARVTQTPRHKVTEMGQEVTMRCQPILGHNTVFWYRQTMMQGLELLAYFRNRAPLDDSGMPKDRFSAEMPDATLATLKIQPSEPRDSAVYFCASGTPRQGGRGYTFGSGTRLTVV.

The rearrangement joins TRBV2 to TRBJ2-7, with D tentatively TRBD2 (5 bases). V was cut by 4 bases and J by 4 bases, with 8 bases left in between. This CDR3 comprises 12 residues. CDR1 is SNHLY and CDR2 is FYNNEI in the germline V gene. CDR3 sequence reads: CASSGRGYEQYF. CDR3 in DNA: TGTGCCAGCAGTGGACGAGGGTACGAGCAGTACTTC.

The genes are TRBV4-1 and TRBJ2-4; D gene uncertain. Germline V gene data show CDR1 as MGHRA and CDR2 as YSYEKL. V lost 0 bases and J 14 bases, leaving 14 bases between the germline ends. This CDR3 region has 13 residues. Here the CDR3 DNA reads TGCGCCAGCAGCCAAGATATCGGCGGTAGAAAGTACTTC. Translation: CASSQDIGGRKYF.

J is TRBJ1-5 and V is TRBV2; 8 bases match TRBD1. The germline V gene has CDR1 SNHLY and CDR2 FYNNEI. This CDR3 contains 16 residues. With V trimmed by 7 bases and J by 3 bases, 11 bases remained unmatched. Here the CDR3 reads CASKGGGTGANQPQHF. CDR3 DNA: TGTGCCAGCAAAGGCGGCGGGACAGGCGCCAATCAGCCCCAGCATTTT.

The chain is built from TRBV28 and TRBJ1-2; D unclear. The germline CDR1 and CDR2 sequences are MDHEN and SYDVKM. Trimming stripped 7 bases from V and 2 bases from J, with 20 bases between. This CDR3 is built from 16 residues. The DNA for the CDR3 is TGTGCCAGCACCCCCGCCGGTCTACCTTCAAACTATGGCTACACCTTC. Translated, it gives CASTPAGLPSNYGYTF.

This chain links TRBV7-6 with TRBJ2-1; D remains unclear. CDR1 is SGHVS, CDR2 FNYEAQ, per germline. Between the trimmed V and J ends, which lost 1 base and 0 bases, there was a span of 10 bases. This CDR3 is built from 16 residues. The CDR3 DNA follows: TGTGCCAGCAGCTTAGGGCAGGTAGGCTCCTACAATGAGCAGTTCTTC. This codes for CASSLGQVGSYNEQFF.

CDR3 sequence reads: CASSISGGGVGELFF. CDR3 sequence (DNA): TGTGCCAGTAGCATCAGCGGAGGGGGGGTCGGGGAGCTGTTTTTT. This rearrangement joins TRBV19 to TRBJ2-2; weak D call: TRBD2 (7 bases). From germline, CDR1 is LNHDA and CDR2 SQIVND (reference sequence). The ends were cut back, 6 bases at V and 7 bases at J, with 18 bases in the middle. CDR3 length: 15 residues.

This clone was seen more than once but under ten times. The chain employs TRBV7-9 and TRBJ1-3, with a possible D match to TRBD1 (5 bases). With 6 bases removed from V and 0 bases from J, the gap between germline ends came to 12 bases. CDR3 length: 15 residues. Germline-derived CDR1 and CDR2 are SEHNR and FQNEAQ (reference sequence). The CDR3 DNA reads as TGTGCCAGCAGTCTACAGGCGTACTCTGGAAACACCATATATTTT. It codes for CASSLQAYSGNTIYF.

The CDR3, as DNA: TGTGCCAGCAGTTTCAGCAGGGGACGTAATTCACCCCTCCACTTT. This gives the protein CASSFSRGRNSPLHF. The chain carries TRBV28 and TRBJ1-6, with D perhaps matching TRBD1 (6 bases). The CDR3 runs to 15 residues. Germline V gene lookup returns CDR1 MDHEN and CDR2 SYDVKM. V was trimmed by 3 bases and J by 6 bases, leaving 12 bases between them.

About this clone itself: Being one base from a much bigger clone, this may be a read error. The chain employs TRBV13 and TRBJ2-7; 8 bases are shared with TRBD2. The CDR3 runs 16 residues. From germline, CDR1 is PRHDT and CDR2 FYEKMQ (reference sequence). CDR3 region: CTSSLVLAGGSYEQYF. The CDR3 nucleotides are TGTACCAGCAGCTTAGTTCTAGCGGGTGGCTCCTACGAGCAGTACTTC. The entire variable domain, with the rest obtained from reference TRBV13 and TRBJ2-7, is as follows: AAGVIQSPRHLIKEKRETATLKCYPIPRHDTVYWYQQGPGQDPQFLISFYEKMQSDKGSIPDRFSAQQFSDYHSELNMSSLELGDSALYFCTSSLVLAGGSYEQYFGPGTRLTVT.

In DNA form, the CDR3 reads TGTGCCAGCAGCCAAGGGGACACCCGAGGCACTGAAGCTTTCTTT. It specifies CASSQGDTRGTEAFF. The chain links TRBV3-1 (or the pseudogene TRBV3-2) to TRBJ1-1; D may be TRBD1 (6 bases). In germline, CDR1 is LGHDT, CDR2 YNNKEL (reference sequence). V was trimmed by 1 base and J by 4 bases, leaving 13 bases between them. The CDR3 totals 15 residues.

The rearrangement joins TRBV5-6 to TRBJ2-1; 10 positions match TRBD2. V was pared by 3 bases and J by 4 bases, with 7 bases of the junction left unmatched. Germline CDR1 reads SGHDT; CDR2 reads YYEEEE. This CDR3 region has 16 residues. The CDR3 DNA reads TGTGCCAGCAGCTCCCCCGGGACTAGCGTATACAATGAGCAGTTCTTC. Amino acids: CASSSPGTSVYNEQFF.

CDR3 amino acids: CASSQATGVDAFF. The DNA for the CDR3 is TGTGCCAGCAGCCAGGCCACAGGGGTTGATGCTTTCTTT. V gene TRBV4-2 combines with J gene TRBJ1-1; the match to TRBD1 covers 7 bases. The CDR3 is 13 residues long. V gave up 3 bases and J gave up 11 bases; unmatched junction bases: 9. Germline CDR1 LGHNA, CDR2 YNFKEQ.

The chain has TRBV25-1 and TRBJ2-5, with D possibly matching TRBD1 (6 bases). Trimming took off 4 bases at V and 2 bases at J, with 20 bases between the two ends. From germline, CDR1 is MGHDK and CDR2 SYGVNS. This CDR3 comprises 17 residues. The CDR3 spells CASSALRGKDLQETQYF. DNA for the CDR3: TGTGCCAGCAGTGCCCTAAGGGGGAAAGACCTTCAAGAGACCCAGTACTTC. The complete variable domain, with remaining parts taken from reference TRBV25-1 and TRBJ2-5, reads EADIYQTPRYLVIGTGKKITLECSQTMGHDKMYWYQQDPGMELHLIHYSYGVNSTEKGDLSSESTVSRIRTEHFPLTLESARPSHTSQYLCASSALRGKDLQETQYFGPGTRLLVL.

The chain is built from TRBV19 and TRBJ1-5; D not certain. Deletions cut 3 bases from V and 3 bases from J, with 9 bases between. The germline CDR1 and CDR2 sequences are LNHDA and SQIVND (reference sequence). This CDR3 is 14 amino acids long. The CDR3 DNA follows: TGTGCCAGTAGTATTGCAGCGGTCAATCAGCCCCAGCATTTT. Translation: CASSIAAVNQPQHF.

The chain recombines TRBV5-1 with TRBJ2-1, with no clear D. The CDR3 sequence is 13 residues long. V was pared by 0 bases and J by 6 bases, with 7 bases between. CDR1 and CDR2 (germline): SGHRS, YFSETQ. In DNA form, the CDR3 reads TGCGCCAGCAGCTTGGGTTCGCGCAATGAGCAGTTCTTC. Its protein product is CASSLGSRNEQFF.